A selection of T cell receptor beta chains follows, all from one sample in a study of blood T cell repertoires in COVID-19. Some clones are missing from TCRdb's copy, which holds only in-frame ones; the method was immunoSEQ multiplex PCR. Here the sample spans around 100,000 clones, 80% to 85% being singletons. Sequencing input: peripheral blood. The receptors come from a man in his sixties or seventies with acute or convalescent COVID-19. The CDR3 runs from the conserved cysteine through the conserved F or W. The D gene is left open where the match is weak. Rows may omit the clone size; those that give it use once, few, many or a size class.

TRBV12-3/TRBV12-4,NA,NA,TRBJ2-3,CASSLSGGYTQYF,TGTGCCAGCAGTTTGTCCGGGGGATATACGCAGTATTTT
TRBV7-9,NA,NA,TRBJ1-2,CASSLAGSSGYTF,TGTGCCAGCAGCTTAGCCGGGTCCTCTGGCTACACCTTC
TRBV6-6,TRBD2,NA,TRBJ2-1,CASSPQGTSVNEQFF,TGTGCCAGCAGTCCTCAGGGGACTAGCGTCAATGAGCAGTTCTTC
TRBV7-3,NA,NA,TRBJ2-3,CASSKTGVSGTDTQYF,TGTGCCAGCAGCAAAACGGGAGTCTCCGGCACAGATACGCAGTATTTT
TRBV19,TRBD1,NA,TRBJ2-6,CASRGTGLSGANVLTF,TGTGCCAGTAGAGGGACAGGCCTCTCTGGGGCCAACGTCCTGACTTTC
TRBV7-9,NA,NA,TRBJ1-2,CASSPQGNYGYTF,TGTGCCAGCAGCCCGCAGGGTAACTATGGCTACACCTTC
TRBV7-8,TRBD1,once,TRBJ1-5,CASSLGSLTGLGTGGNNQPQHF,TGTGCCAGCAGCTTAGGGAGTTTAACGGGGTTGGGGACAGGGGGGAACAATCAGCCCCAGCATTTT
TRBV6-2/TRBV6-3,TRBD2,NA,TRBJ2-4,CASSYPILAAGAIQYF,TGTGCCAGCAGTTACCCTATACTAGCGGCCGGTGCCATTCAGTACTTC
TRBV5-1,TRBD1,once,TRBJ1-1,CASSLRQGRNTEAFF,TGCGCCAGCAGCTTAAGACAGGGGCGGAACACTGAAGCTTTCTTT
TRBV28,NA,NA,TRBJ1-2,CASSLFRGGYTF,TGTGCCAGCAGTTTGTTCAGGGGTGGCTACACCTTC
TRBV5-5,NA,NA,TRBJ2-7,CASSRTGQGGEQYF,TGTGCCAGCAGTAGAACGGGTCAAGGGGGCGAGCAGTACTTC
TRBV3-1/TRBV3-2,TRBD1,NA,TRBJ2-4,CASSQDRQGKAKNIQYF,TGTGCCAGCAGCCAAGATCGACAGGGGAAAGCCAAAAACATTCAGTACTTC
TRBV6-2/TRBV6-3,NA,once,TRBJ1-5,CASSYSRAGGQPQHF,TGTGCCAGCAGTTACTCTAGGGCGGGAGGCCAGCCCCAGCATTTT
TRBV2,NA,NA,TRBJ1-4,CASSFKRGEINEKLFF,TGTGCCAGCAGCTTCAAGCGGGGGGAAATTAATGAAAAACTGTTTTTT
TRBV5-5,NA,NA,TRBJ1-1,CASSLDANRVASFEAFF,TGTGCCAGCAGCTTGGACGCGAACAGGGTAGCATCCTTTGAAGCTTTCTTT
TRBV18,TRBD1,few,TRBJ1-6,CASSARVPGQGSPLHF,TGTGCCAGCTCGGCGCGCGTCCCGGGACAGGGATCACCCCTCCACTTT
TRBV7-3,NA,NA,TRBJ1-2,CASSLSGEGWGGYTF,TGTGCCAGCAGCTTAAGCGGAGAGGGCTGGGGTGGCTACACCTTC
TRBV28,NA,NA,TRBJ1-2,CASSLGSPYGYTF,TGTGCCAGCAGTTTGGGCAGCCCCTATGGCTACACCTTC
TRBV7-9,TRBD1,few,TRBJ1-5,CASSSGTANQPQHF,TGTGCCAGCAGCTCCGGGACAGCTAATCAGCCCCAGCATTTT
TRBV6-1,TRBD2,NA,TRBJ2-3,CASSEGGGVGTDTQYF,TGTGCCAGCAGTGAAGGTGGGGGGGTCGGCACGGATACGCAGTATTTT
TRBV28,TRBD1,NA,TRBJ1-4,CASSIRPGQGNEKLFF,TGTGCCAGCAGTATAAGACCGGGACAGGGGAATGAAAAACTGTTTTTT
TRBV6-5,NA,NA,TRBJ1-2,CASTRGRWEGYTF,TGTGCCAGCACTCGTGGGAGGTGGGAGGGCTACACCTTC
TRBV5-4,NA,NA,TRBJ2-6,CASSSRAGRSGANVLTF,TGTGCCAGCAGCTCGAGGGCGGGGCGGTCTGGGGCCAACGTCCTGACTTTC
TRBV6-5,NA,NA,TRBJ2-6,CASYLEGTGANVLTF,TGTGCCAGCTACCTAGAGGGTACCGGGGCCAACGTCCTGACTTTC
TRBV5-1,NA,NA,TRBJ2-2,CASSLSAQTNTGELFF,TGCGCCAGCAGCTTGTCTGCACAGACGAACACCGGGGAGCTGTTTTTT